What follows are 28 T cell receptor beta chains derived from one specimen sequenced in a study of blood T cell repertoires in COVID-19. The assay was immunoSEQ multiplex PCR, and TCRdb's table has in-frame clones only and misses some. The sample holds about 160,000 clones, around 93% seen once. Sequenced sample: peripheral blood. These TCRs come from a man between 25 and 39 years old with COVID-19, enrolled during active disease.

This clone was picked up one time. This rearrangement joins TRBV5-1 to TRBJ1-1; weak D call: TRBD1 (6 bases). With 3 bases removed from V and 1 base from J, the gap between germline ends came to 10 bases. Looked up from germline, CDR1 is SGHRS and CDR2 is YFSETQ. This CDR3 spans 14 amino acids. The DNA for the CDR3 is TGCGCCAGCAGCTCGCGACAGGCGAACACTGAAGCTTTCTTT. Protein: CASSSRQANTEAFF.

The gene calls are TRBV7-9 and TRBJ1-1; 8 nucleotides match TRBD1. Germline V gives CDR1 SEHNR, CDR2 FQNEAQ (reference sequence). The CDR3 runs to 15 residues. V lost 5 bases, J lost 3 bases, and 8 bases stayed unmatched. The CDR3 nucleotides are TGTGCCAGCAGCCCCTGGACAGGGTATGACACTGAAGCTTTCTTT. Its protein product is CASSPWTGYDTEAFF.

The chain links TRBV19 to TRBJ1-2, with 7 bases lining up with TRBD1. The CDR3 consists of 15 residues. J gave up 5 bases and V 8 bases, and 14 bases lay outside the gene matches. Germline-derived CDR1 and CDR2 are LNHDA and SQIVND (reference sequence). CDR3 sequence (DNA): TGTGCCAGTTCTAAGGGGGACAGTCTTAATTATGGCTACACCTTC. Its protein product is CASSKGDSLNYGYTF.

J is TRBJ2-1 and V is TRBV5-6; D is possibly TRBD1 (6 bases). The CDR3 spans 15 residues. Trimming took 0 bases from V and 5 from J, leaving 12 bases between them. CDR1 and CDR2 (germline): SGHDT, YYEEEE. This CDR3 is CASSLAQGFHNEQFF. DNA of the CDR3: TGTGCCAGCAGCTTGGCACAGGGTTTCCACAATGAGCAGTTCTTC. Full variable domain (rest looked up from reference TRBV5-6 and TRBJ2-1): DAGVTQSPTHLIKTRGQQVTLRCSPKSGHDTVSWYQQALGQGPQFIFQYYEEEERQRGNFPDRFSGHQFPNYSSELNVNALLLGDSALYLCASSLAQGFHNEQFFGPGTRLTVL.

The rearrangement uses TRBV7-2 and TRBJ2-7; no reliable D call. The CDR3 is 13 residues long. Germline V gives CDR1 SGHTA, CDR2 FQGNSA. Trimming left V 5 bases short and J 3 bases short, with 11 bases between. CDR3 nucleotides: TGTGCCAGCAGCACCCGCTTGAGCTACGAGCAGTACTTC. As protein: CASSTRLSYEQYF.

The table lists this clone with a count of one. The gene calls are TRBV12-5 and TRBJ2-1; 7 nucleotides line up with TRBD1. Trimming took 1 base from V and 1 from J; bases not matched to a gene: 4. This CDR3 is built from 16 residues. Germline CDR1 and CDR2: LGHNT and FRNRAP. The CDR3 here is CASGLGQGSSYNEQFF. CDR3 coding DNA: TGTGCTAGTGGTTTGGGACAGGGAAGTTCCTACAATGAGCAGTTCTTC.

In DNA form, the CDR3 reads TGTGCCACCTCCGGGACAGGCTGGGAGACCCAGTACTTC. It yields the protein CATSGTGWETQYF. The chain combines TRBV19 with TRBJ2-5, with 8 bases lining up with TRBD1. The CDR3 covers 13 residues. The V gene end was trimmed by 10 bases and the J gene end by 5 bases; junction bases not matched to a gene: 9. CDR1 is LNHDA, CDR2 SQIVND, per germline (reference sequence). Full variable domain (remainder filled in from reference TRBV19 and TRBJ2-5): DGGITQSPKYLFRKEGQNVTLSCEQNLNHDAMYWYRQDPGQGLRLIYYSQIVNDFQKGDIAEGYSVSREKKESFPLTVTSAQKNPTAFYLCATSGTGWETQYFGPGTRLLVL.

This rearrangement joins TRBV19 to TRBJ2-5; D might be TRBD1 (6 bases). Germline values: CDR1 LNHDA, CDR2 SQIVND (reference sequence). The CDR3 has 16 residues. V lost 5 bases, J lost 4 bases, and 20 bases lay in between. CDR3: CASSPASGQRAETQYF. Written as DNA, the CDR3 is TGTGCCAGTAGTCCAGCATCGGGACAAAGGGCAGAGACCCAGTACTTC.

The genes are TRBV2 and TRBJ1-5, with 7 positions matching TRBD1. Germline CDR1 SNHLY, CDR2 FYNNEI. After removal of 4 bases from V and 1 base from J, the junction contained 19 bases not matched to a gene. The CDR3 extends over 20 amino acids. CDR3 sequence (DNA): TGTGCCAGCAGTGTGTCGCCCCGCATAGGGGGCGCGGTAAGCAATCAGCCCCAGCATTTT. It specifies CASSVSPRIGGAVSNQPQHF.

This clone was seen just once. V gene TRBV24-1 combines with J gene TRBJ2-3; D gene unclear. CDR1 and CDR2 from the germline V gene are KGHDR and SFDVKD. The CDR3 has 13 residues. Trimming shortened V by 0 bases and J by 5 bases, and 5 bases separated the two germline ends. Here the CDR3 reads CATSDLPGDTQYF. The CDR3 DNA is TGTGCCACCAGTGATTTGCCAGGAGATACGCAGTATTTT.

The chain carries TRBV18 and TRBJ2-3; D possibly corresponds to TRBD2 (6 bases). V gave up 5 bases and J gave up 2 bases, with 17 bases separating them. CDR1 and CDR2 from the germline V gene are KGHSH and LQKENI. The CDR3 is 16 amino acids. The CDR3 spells CASSSRVADHTDTQYF. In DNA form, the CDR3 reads TGTGCCAGCTCATCCCGAGTAGCGGATCACACAGATACGCAGTATTTT.

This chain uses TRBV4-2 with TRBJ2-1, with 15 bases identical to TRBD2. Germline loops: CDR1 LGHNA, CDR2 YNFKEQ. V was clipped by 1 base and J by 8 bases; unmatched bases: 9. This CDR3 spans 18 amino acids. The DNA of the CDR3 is TGTGCCAGCAGCCAAGCCATGGGACTAGCGGGGGGAAACGATGAGCAGTTCTTC. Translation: CASSQAMGLAGGNDEQFF.

CDR3 nucleotide sequence: TGTGCCAGCAGTTTGAAACAGGGGGGGCTCGTCTATGGCTACACCTTC. It codes for CASSLKQGGLVYGYTF. The chain couples TRBV28 to TRBJ1-2; 8 bases map to TRBD1. Germline CDR1 MDHEN, CDR2 SYDVKM. V lost 3 bases and J lost 4; bases outside the gene matches: 10. CDR3 size: 16 residues.

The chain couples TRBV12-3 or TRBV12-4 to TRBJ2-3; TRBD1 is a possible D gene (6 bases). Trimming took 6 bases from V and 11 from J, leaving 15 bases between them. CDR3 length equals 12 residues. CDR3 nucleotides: TGTGCCAGCAGCCCAACAGGGATAATGCAGTATTTT. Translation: CASSPTGIMQYF.

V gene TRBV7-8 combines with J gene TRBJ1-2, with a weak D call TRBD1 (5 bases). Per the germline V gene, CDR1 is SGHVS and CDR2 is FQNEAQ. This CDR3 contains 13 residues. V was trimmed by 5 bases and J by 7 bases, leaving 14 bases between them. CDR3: CASSLDTQAGYTF. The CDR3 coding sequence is TGTGCCAGCAGCCTGGACACCCAGGCTGGCTACACCTTC.

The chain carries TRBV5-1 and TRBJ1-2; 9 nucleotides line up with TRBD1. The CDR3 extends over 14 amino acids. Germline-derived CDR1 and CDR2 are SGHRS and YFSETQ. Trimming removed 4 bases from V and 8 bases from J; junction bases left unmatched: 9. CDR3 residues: CASSVPGTGKGYTF. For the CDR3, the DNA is TGCGCCAGCAGCGTACCCGGGACAGGGAAAGGCTACACCTTC. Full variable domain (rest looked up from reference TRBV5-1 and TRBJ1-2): KAGVTQTPRYLIKTRGQQVTLSCSPISGHRSVSWYQQTPGQGLQFLFEYFSETQRNKGNFPGRFSGRQFSNSRSEMNVSTLELGDSALYLCASSVPGTGKGYTFGSGTRLTVV.

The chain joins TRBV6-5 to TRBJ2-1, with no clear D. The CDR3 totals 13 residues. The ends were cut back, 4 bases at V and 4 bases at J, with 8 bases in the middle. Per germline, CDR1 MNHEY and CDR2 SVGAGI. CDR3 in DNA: TGTGCCAGCAGTTCTCCCCTTTACAATGAGCAGTTCTTC. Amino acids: CASSSPLYNEQFF.

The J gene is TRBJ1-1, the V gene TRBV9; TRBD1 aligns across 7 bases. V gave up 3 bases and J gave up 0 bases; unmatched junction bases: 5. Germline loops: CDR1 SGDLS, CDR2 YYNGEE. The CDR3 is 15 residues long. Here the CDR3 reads CASSAGQTMNTEAFF. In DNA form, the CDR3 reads TGTGCCAGCAGCGCGGGACAGACCATGAACACTGAAGCTTTCTTT.

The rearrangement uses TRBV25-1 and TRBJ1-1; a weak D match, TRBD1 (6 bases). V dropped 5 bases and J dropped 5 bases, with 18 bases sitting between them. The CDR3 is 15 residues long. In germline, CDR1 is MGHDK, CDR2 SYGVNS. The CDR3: CASSSLSDSRTEAFF. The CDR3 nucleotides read TGTGCCAGCAGTTCCCTATCGGACAGTCGAACTGAAGCTTTCTTT.

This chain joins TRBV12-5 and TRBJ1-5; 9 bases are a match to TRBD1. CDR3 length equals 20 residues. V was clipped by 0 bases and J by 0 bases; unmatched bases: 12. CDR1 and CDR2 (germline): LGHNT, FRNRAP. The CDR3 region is CASGLVIPRDRVGSNQPQHF. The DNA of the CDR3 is TGTGCTAGTGGTTTGGTTATCCCCCGGGACAGGGTGGGTAGCAATCAGCCCCAGCATTTT.

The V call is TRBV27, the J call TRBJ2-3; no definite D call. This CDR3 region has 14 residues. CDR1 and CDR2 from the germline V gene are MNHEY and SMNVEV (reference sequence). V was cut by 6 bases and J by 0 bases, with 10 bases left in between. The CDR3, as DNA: TGTGCCAGCAGCCTCGTCGTCAGCACAGATACGCAGTATTTT. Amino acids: CASSLVVSTDTQYF.

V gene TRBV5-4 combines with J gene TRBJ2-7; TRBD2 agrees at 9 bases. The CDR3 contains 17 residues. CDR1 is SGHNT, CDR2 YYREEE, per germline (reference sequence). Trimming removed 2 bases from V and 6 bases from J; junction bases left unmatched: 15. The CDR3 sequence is CASSFPGISGRRGEQYF. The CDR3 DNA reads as TGTGCCAGCAGCTTCCCTGGGATTAGCGGGAGAAGAGGCGAGCAGTACTTC. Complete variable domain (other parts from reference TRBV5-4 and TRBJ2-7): ETGVTQSPTHLIKTRGQQVTLRCSSQSGHNTVSWYQQALGQGPQFIFQYYREEENGRGNFPPRFSGLQFPNYSSELNVNALELDDSALYLCASSFPGISGRRGEQYFGPGTRLTVT.

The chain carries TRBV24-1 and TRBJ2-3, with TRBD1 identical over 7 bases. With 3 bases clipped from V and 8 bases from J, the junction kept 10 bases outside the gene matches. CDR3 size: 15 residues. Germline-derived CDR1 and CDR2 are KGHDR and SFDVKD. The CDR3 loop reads CATSDPRDSRRTQYF. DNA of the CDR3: TGTGCCACCAGTGATCCCCGGGACAGCCGACGTACGCAGTATTTT.

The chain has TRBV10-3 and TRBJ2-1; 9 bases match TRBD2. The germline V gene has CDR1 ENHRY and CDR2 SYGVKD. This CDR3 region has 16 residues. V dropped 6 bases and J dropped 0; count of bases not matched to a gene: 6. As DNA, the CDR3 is TGTGCCATCAGCCCCCGACTAGCGGACTCCTACAATGAGCAGTTCTTC. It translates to CAISPRLADSYNEQFF.

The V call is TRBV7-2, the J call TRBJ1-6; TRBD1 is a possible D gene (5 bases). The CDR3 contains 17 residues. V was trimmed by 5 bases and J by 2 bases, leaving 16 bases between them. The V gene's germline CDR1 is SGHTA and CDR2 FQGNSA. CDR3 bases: TGTGCCAGCAGCCGGCGGCCCTTGACAGCCTATAATTCACCCCTCCACTTT. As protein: CASSRRPLTAYNSPLHF.

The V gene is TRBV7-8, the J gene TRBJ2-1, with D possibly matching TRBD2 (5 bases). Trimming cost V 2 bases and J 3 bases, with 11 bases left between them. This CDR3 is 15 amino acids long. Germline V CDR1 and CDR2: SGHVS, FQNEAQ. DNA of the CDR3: TGTGCCAGCAGCTTATTATTAGCGAACTACAATGAGCAGTTCTTC. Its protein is CASSLLLANYNEQFF.

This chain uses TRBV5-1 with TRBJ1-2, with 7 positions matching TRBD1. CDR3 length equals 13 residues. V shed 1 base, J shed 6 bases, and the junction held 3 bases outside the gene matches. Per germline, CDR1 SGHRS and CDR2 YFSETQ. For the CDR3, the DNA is TGCGCCAGCAGCTTGAGGCAGGGGGATGGCTACACCTTC. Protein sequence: CASSLRQGDGYTF.

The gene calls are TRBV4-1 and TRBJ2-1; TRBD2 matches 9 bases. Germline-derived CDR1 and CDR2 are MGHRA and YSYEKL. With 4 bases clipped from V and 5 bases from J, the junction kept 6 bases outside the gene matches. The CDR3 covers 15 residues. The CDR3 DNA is TGCGCCAGCAGCCGAGCGGGGGGCCTCGACAATGAGCAGTTCTTC. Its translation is CASSRAGGLDNEQFF.